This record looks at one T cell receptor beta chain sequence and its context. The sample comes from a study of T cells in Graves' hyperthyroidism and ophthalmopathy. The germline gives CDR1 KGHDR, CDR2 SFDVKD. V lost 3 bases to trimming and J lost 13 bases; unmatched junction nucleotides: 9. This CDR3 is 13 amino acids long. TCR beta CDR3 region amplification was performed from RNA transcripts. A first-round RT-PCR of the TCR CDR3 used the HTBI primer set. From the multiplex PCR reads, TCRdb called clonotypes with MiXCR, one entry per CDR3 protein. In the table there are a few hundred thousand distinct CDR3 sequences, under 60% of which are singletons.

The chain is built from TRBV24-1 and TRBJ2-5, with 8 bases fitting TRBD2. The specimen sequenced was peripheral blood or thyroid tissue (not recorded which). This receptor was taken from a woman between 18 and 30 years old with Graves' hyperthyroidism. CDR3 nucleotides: TGTGCCACCAGTGATCCAAACAAGGGACTAGGGTACTTC. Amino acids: CATSDPNKGLGYF.